This T cell receptor beta chain is from a study of shared clonotypes between healthy human individuals. Notes on the study in general: Some naive CD4 clonotypes, about 5.5%, turned up in common across a handful of donors. Generation probability values for non-shared clonotypes were lower than those for clonotypes shared by all four donors.

This clone is a singleton in its sample. Antigen unknown. Germline lookup yields CDR1 MNHEY and CDR2 SMNVEV (reference sequence). Trimming removed 3 bases at V and 0 bases at J, with 12 bases between. This CDR3 is 15 amino acids long. Here immunoSEQ multiplex PCR was the method, and the copy in TCRdb shows in-frame clones only, minus some. The data hold 560,000 or so clones, with approximately 96% observed a single time. Naive CD8 cells comprised CD45RO-negative, CCR7-positively selected cells, excluding terminally differentiated effector memory CD45RA+ cells. Sequencing used naive CD8+ T cells sorted from blood. V and J are TRBV27 and TRBJ2-7; D not certain. This clonotype was obtained from a woman aged 25 to 45 in good health. CDR3: CASSLEQRSSYEQYF. The CDR3 DNA reads as TGTGCCAGCAGTTTGGAGCAGAGGAGCTCCTACGAGCAGTACTTC.